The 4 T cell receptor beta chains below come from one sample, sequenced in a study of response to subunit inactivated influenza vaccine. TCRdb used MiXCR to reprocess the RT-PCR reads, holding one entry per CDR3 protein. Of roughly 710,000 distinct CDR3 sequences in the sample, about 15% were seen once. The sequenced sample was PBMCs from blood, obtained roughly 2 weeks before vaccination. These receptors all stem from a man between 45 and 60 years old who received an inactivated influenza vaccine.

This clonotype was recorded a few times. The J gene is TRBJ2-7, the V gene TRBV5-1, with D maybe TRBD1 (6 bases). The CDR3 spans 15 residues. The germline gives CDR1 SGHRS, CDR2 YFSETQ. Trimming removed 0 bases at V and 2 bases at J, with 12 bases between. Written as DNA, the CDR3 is TGCGCCAGCAGCTTGGGCCAGGGGAAACCCTACGAGCAGTACTTC. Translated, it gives CASSLGQGKPYEQYF.

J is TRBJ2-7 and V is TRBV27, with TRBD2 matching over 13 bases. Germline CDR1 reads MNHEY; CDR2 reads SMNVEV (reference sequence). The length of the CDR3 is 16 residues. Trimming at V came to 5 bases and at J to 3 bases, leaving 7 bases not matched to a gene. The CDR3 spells CASSIDGTSGVYEQYF. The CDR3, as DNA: TGTGCCAGCAGTATTGACGGGACTAGCGGGGTCTACGAGCAGTACTTC.

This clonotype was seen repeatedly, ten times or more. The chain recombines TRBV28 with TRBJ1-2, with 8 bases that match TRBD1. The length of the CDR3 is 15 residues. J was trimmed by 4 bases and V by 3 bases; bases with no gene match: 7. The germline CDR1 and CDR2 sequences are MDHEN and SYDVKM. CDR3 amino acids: CASSFLTGGSYGYTF. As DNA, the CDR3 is TGTGCCAGCAGTTTCCTCACAGGGGGTTCCTATGGCTACACCTTC.

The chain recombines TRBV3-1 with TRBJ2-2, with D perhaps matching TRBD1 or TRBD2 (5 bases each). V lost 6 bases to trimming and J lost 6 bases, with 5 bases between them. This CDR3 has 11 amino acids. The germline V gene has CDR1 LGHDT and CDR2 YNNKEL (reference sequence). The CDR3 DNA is TGTGCCAGCAGGGGGGCCGGGGAGCTGTTTTTT. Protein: CASRGAGELFF.